The present T cell receptor beta chain was sequenced within a study of T cells in Graves' hyperthyroidism and ophthalmopathy. General study findings and limits: Among clonotypes expanded in thyroid above 0.001, most were also found in blood.

With regard to this clonotype: Its matching antigen is unknown.

Researchers barred patients who had uncontrolled infection, other autoimmune disease, pregnancy or lactation. Diagnosis relied on clinical symptoms, serum thyroxine and TRAb, thyroid ultrasound and orbital computed tomography. Isolation of PBMCs was performed on approximately 10 ml fresh peripheral blood. V was shortened by 4 bases and J by 0 bases, with 7 bases between the two germline ends. The CDR3 is made up of 15 amino acids. Germline lookup yields CDR1 SGHAT and CDR2 FQNNGV. The TCR beta CDR3 regions underwent amplification using RNA transcripts as the source. A first-round RT-PCR of the TCR CDR3 used the HTBI primer set. Via MiXCR, TCRdb re-called the multiplex PCR reads, giving one row per CDR3 protein. The sample has over 450,000 distinct CDR3 sequences, under 20% seen once.

The gene calls are TRBV11-2 and TRBJ2-6; no reliable D call. The source of this sequence is a woman between 18 and 30 years old with Graves' ophthalmopathy. The source material was blood. Written as DNA, the CDR3 is TGTGCCAGCAGCTATAGGAACTCTGGGGCCAACGTCCTGACTTTC. Translating gives CASSYRNSGANVLTF.